These 24 T cell receptor beta chains were sequenced from one sample in a study of identical twins. TCRdb re-called the 5' RACE reads with MiXCR, one entry per CDR3 protein. The sample includes hundreds of thousands of distinct CDR3 sequences, 9% to 15% seen only once; the top ten take 1.5% to 2%. A further study also used this sample, focusing on yellow fever vaccine responses in identical twins.

Sequenced sample: PBMCs. These receptor sequences come from a woman between 18 and 29 years old in good health.

This clonotype was seen many times. The V call is TRBV3-1, the J call TRBJ2-7; possibly TRBD2 for D (5 bases). Trimming took off 1 base at V and 0 bases at J, with 10 bases between the two ends. CDR3 length: 15 residues. Germline CDR1 and CDR2: LGHDT and YNNKEL (reference sequence). In DNA form, the CDR3 reads TGTGCCAGCAGCCAAGGACCCACTAGCTCCTACGAGCAGTACGTC. Protein: CASSQGPTSSYEQYV.

This clonotype was detected a few times. The chain couples TRBV15 to TRBJ2-5; TRBD2 aligns across 14 bases. V was pared by 4 bases and J by 4 bases, with 5 bases of the junction left unmatched. CDR3 length: 16 residues. The germline gives CDR1 LNHNV, CDR2 YYDKDF (reference sequence). Written as DNA, the CDR3 is TGTGCCACCAGCAAACAGACTAGCGGGAGGGCAGAGACCCAGTACTTC. Residues: CATSKQTSGRAETQYF.

This clonotype was observed a handful of times. The rearrangement uses TRBV27 and TRBJ2-1; D unresolved. CDR3 length: 12 residues. Trimming left V 9 bases short and J 4 bases short, with 10 bases between. CDR1 MNHEY and CDR2 SMNVEV come from the germline V gene (reference sequence). In nucleotides, the CDR3 is TGTGCCAGTCAAGCGCAATACAATGAGCAGTTCTTC. Protein: CASQAQYNEQFF.

V and J are TRBV20-1 and TRBJ2-5; a possible D gene is TRBD2 (6 bases). Germline V CDR1 and CDR2: DFQATT, SNEGSKA (reference sequence). The CDR3 covers 13 residues. Trimming shortened V by 5 bases and J by 1 base, and 11 bases separated the two germline ends. CDR3 region: CSAHRGSQETQYF. DNA of the CDR3: TGCAGTGCTCATCGGGGGTCCCAAGAGACCCAGTACTTC.

V gene TRBV20-1 combines with J gene TRBJ1-2; no firm D call. Trimming pared 7 bases from V and 6 bases from J, leaving 15 bases between. Germline CDR1 and CDR2: DFQATT and SNEGSKA (reference sequence). The CDR3 consists of 12 residues. The CDR3 loop is CSGFSSPDGYTF. The CDR3 coding sequence is TGCAGTGGTTTCTCGTCCCCCGATGGCTACACCTTC.

The chain has TRBV12-3 or TRBV12-4 and TRBJ2-1; possibly TRBD1 or TRBD2 for D (5 bases each). This CDR3 region has 15 residues. Trimming removed 5 bases at V and 5 bases at J, with 16 bases between. CDR3 coding DNA: TGTGCCAGCAGTCACCGGGACCACCCCAACAATGAGCAGTTCTTC. Translation: CASSHRDHPNNEQFF.

This clonotype has ten or more counts. The chain has TRBV5-1 and TRBJ2-7; TRBD2 agrees at 15 bases. Germline V lookup: CDR1 SGHRS, CDR2 YFSETQ. The CDR3 length is 17 residues. V lost 2 bases, J lost 2 bases, and 5 bases stayed unmatched. The CDR3 bases are TGCGCCAGCAGCTTCGGACTAGCGGGAGGGCCAGCCTACGAGCAGTACTTC. Protein sequence: CASSFGLAGGPAYEQYF.

This clonotype came up many times. The chain recombines TRBV6-1 with TRBJ1-2; 12 bases are a match to TRBD1. Germline assignment: CDR1 MNHNS and CDR2 SASEGT. The length of the CDR3 is 15 residues. V trimming: 5 bases; J trimming: 5 bases; junction bases outside the gene matches: 6. As DNA, the CDR3 is TGTGCCAGCAGTACACCGGGACAGGGGGCATATGGCTACACCTTC. Residues: CASSTPGQGAYGYTF.

This clonotype has only a few counts. The chain combines TRBV19 with TRBJ1-1, with 9 bases identical to TRBD1. From germline, CDR1 is LNHDA and CDR2 SQIVND (reference sequence). Unmatched junction bases numbered 9, after V lost 3 bases and J lost 10 bases. CDR3 size: 14 residues. The CDR3 spells CASSIKPQGARAFF. The CDR3 bases are TGTGCCAGTAGTATCAAACCACAGGGGGCGAGAGCTTTCTTT.

This clonotype was observed a few times. The gene calls are TRBV5-4 and TRBJ1-2; 7 bases map to TRBD1. The ends lost 1 base at V and 8 bases at J; junction bases unmatched: 8. The CDR3 runs 14 residues. The germline CDR1 and CDR2 sequences are SGHNT and YYREEE (reference sequence). Here the CDR3 DNA reads TGTGCCAGCAGCTTGAAGGGAAGGGGGCAGGGCTACACCTTC. This sequence encodes CASSLKGRGQGYTF.

Many counts were recorded for this clonotype. The gene calls are TRBV20-1 and TRBJ2-1; D tentatively reads TRBD1 or TRBD2 (6 bases each). Between the trimmed V and J ends, which lost 6 bases and 4 bases, there was a span of 10 bases. The germline CDR1 and CDR2 sequences are DFQATT and SNEGSKA (reference sequence). The CDR3 has 12 residues. The CDR3 nucleotides are TGCAGTGCGAAAGGGGGGTACAATGAGCAGTTCTTC. Protein sequence: CSAKGGYNEQFF.

Many counts were recorded for this clonotype. The CDR3 here is CASSYSSGATVYTDTQYF. CDR3 coding DNA: TGTGCCAGCAGTTACTCTAGCGGGGCCACGGTTTATACAGATACGCAGTATTTT. J is TRBJ2-3 and V is TRBV6-5; 8 positions agree with TRBD2. The CDR3 runs 18 residues. The germline CDR1 and CDR2 sequences are MNHEY and SVGAGI. With V trimmed by 0 bases and J by 3 bases, 11 bases remained unmatched.

The chain uses TRBV7-6 and TRBJ2-7; TRBD1 matches at 9 bases. The germline CDR1 and CDR2 sequences are SGHVS and FNYEAQ. V shed 5 bases, J shed 3 bases, and the junction held 8 bases outside the gene matches. The CDR3 consists of 15 residues. The CDR3 loop is CASSQAGTGNYEQYF. The CDR3 coding sequence is TGTGCCAGCAGCCAAGCTGGGACAGGGAACTACGAGCAGTACTTC.

This sequence joins TRBV12-3 or TRBV12-4 and TRBJ2-1, with 8 positions matching TRBD1. V was pared by 6 bases and J by 4 bases, with 5 bases of the junction left unmatched. The CDR3 has 14 amino acids. The CDR3 region is CASSVGQDYNEQFF. As DNA, the CDR3 is TGTGCCAGCAGCGTGGGACAGGATTACAATGAGCAGTTCTTC.

This clonotype was counted a few times. The chain couples TRBV25-1 to TRBJ1-6; possibly TRBD1 for D (5 bases). V shed 6 bases and J shed 7 bases, with 16 bases lying between them. The CDR3 consists of 15 residues. Germline CDR1 reads MGHDK; CDR2 reads SYGVNS. CDR3 sequence (DNA): TGTGCCAGCAGGTTTGGGGGGGGGAGCAATTCACCCCTCCACTTT. Its translation is CASRFGGGSNSPLHF.

This clonotype came up a few times. The rearrangement uses TRBV29-1 and TRBJ2-7, with TRBD2 matching 9 bases. Germline CDR1 and CDR2: SQVTM and ANQGSEA. This CDR3 has 18 amino acids. The V and J ends lost 2 bases and 6 bases, in that order; junction bases with no gene match: 20. The CDR3 protein is CSVEIQGLAGRRFSEQYF. The CDR3 DNA is TGCAGCGTTGAAATTCAGGGCCTAGCGGGACGTCGGTTCTCCGAGCAGTACTTC.

J is TRBJ2-1 and V is TRBV3-1, with TRBD2 as a possible D gene (6 bases). V lost 1 base, J lost 3 bases, and 13 bases lay in between. Germline V gene data show CDR1 as LGHDT and CDR2 as YNNKEL (reference sequence). CDR3 length: 16 residues. CDR3 sequence reads: CASSQGSGFRYNEQFF. The CDR3, as DNA: TGTGCCAGCAGCCAAGGAAGCGGGTTCCGCTACAATGAGCAGTTCTTC.

This clonotype appeared many times. This rearrangement joins TRBV10-2 to TRBJ1-2; possibly TRBD1 for D (5 bases). V lost 4 bases, J lost 5 bases, and 11 bases lay in between. This CDR3 contains 13 residues. The germline gives CDR1 WSHSY, CDR2 SAAADI. CDR3 in amino acids: CASSGQSLYGYTF. For the CDR3, the DNA is TGCGCCAGCAGTGGACAGTCGTTATATGGCTACACCTTC.

This chain links TRBV12-3 or TRBV12-4 with TRBJ2-7, with 7 bases lining up with TRBD2. CDR3 length: 18 residues. V dropped 5 bases and J dropped 3; count of bases not matched to a gene: 19. CDR3 amino acids: CASSPIPGGLAESYEQYF. CDR3 DNA: TGTGCCAGCAGTCCAATCCCTGGAGGTCTAGCGGAAAGCTACGAGCAGTACTTC.

This clonotype was observed a handful of times. This chain connects TRBV28 to TRBJ2-7; weak D call: TRBD1 (6 bases). This CDR3 has 13 residues. V lost 3 bases and J lost 3, with 9 bases in between. From germline, CDR1 is MDHEN and CDR2 SYDVKM. The CDR3 DNA sequence: TGTGCCAGCAGTTTTGGGGGCAACTACGAGCAGTACGTC. Protein: CASSFGGNYEQYV.

V is TRBV20-1 and J is TRBJ2-2; D gene uncertain. The germline CDR1 and CDR2 sequences are DFQATT and SNEGSKA (reference sequence). With 0 bases removed from V and 6 bases from J, the gap between germline ends came to 17 bases. The length of the CDR3 is 16 residues. This CDR3 is CSARDRSGQDPGELFF. CDR3 nucleotide sequence: TGCAGTGCTAGAGATAGGTCAGGTCAGGACCCCGGGGAGCTGTTTTTT.

This clonotype occurred many times. This chain connects TRBV12-3 or TRBV12-4 to TRBJ1-5; D perhaps matches TRBD1 (5 bases). The V gene lost 5 bases and the J gene lost 5 bases, with 7 bases spanning the gap. The CDR3 covers 12 residues. The DNA for the CDR3 is TGTGCCAGCAGTCCAGGGCATCAGCCCCAGCATTTT. It encodes CASSPGHQPQHF.

This clonotype has a count of ten or more. The genes are TRBV29-1 and TRBJ2-1; D call uncertain. This CDR3 is built from 10 residues. Germline CDR1 is SQVTM and CDR2 is ANQGSEA. V lost 4 bases and J lost 7, with 5 bases in between. The CDR3 is CSVGWNEQFF. Written as DNA, the CDR3 is TGCAGCGTTGGATGGAATGAGCAGTTCTTC.

The chain couples TRBV6-5 to TRBJ2-7; perhaps TRBD2 as D (6 bases). Germline V CDR1 and CDR2: MNHEY, SVGAGI. CDR3 length: 17 residues. V lost 0 bases, J lost 4 bases, and 19 bases lay in between. CDR3 loop: CASSYSGTLGSSYEQYF. The DNA for the CDR3 is TGTGCCAGCAGTTACTCCGGGACTCTGGGTAGCAGTTACGAGCAGTACTTC.